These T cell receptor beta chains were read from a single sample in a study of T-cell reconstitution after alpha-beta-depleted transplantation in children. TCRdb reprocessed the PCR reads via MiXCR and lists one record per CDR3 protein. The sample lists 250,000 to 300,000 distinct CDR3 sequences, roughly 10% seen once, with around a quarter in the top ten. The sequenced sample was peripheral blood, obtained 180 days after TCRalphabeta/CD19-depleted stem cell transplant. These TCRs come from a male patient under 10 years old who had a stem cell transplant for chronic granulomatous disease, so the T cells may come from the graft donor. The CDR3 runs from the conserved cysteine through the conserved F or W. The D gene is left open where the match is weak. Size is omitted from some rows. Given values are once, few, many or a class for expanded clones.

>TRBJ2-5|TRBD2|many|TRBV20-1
TGCAGTCTTACTGTAGCGGGACCACAAGAGACCCAGTACTTC
CSLTVAGPQETQYF
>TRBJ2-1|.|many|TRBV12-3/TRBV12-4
TGTGCCAGCCTCCAGGAGCCCTACAATGAGCAGTTCTTC
CASLQEPYNEQFF
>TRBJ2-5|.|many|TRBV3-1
TGTGCCAGCAGCCAAGCACGGACAGTTCCCCTCGGAACCCAGTACTTC
CASSQARTVPLGTQYF
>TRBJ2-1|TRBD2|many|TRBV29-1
TGCAGCGTCGAGGGACTAGTCTCCTACAATGAGCAGTTCTTC
CSVEGLVSYNEQFF
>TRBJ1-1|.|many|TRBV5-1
TGCGCCAGCAGCCCCGGGGGAATAGGAAACACTGAAGCTTTCTTT
CASSPGGIGNTEAFF
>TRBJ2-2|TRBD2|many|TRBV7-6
TGTGCCAGCAGCCAAAAACCCGGGGGGGCCGGGGAGCTGTTTTTT
CASSQKPGGAGELFF
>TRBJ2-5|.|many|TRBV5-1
TGCGCCAGCAGCCGGCCCTTCAGCGGAGCACCCCAAGAGACCCAGTACTTC
CASSRPFSGAPQETQYF
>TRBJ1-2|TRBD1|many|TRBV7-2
TGTGCCAGCAGCACAGGCCGGGACAGGGGGCCTAACTATGGCTACACCTTC
CASSTGRDRGPNYGYTF
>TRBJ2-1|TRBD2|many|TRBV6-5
TGTGCCAGCGGGACTAGCAACGAGCAGTTCTTC
CASGTSNEQFF
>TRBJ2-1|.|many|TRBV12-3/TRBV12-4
TGTGCCAGCAGTTTATGGGGGCCGGGTGAGCAGTTCTTC
CASSLWGPGEQFF
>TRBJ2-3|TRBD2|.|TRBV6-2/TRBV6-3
TGTGCCAGCAGTTACTCGAATCGGGAGGGCGAGGGAGATACGCAGTATTTT
CASSYSNREGEGDTQYF
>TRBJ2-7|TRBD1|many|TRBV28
TGTGCCAGCACGCCTGCCGGGACAGCTGACGAGCAGTACTTC
CASTPAGTADEQYF